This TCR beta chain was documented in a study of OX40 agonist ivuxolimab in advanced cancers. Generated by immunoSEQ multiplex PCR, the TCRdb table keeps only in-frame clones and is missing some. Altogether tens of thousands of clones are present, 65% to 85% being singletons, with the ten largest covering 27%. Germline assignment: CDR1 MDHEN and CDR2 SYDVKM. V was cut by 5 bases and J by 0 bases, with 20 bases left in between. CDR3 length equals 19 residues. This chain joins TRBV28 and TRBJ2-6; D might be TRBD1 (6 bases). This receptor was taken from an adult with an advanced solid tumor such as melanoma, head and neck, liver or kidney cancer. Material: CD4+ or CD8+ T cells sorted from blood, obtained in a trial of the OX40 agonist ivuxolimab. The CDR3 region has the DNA TGTGCCAGCAGTCGAGGGCCGAGGGGGATCTCCTCTGGGGCCAACGTCCTGACTTTC. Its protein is CASSRGPRGISSGANVLTF.